This passage covers 25 T cell receptor beta chains from one sample sequenced in a study of blood T cell repertoires in COVID-19. Sequencing used immunoSEQ multiplex PCR; TCRdb keeps in-frame clones, though not all of them. The profile shows around 160,000 clones, 84% of them singletons. Source material: PBMCs or T cells enriched from blood (not recorded which). These receptors originate from a woman in her forties or fifties who had been exposed to COVID-19.

This clone came up a few times. The chain carries TRBV9 and TRBJ2-7; D may be TRBD1 (5 bases). This CDR3 is built from 14 residues. Trimming took 0 bases from V and 3 from J, leaving 10 bases between them. CDR1 and CDR2 (germline): SGDLS, YYNGEE. The CDR3 region is CASSVAGSGYEQYF. The CDR3 bases are TGTGCCAGCAGCGTAGCAGGGTCCGGCTACGAGCAGTACTTC.

The rearrangement links TRBV21-1 to TRBJ2-7; no check of the table's D call, TRBD2, against the DNA was made. TRBV21-1 has pseudogene status. The CDR3 covers 13 residues. The DNA for the CDR3 is TGTGCCAGCAGCGTTTGGGAGGAGGACGAGCAGTACTTC. Encoded protein: CASSVWEEDEQYF.

The V and J genes are TRBV10-2 and TRBJ1-3; 8 bases are a match to TRBD1. The ends lost 8 bases at V and 4 bases at J; junction bases unmatched: 13. This CDR3 is built from 16 residues. Germline V gives CDR1 WSHSY, CDR2 SAAADI. DNA of the CDR3: TGCGCCAGCGAACCTGGACAGGGAGTTTCGGGAAACACCATATATTTT. This translates into CASEPGQGVSGNTIYF.

The chain joins TRBV29-1 to TRBJ2-7, with D possibly TRBD1 on 7 matching bases. Germline V CDR1 and CDR2: SQVTM, ANQGSEA. The CDR3 consists of 11 residues. V was shortened by 2 bases and J by 8 bases, with 10 bases between the two germline ends. CDR3 loop: CSVEQGGQQYF. The CDR3 nucleotides are TGCAGCGTTGAACAGGGGGGTCAGCAGTACTTC.

The chain recombines TRBV9 with TRBJ2-3; 8 bases are shared with TRBD2. The CDR3 consists of 16 residues. V dropped 0 bases and J dropped 5; count of bases not matched to a gene: 8. Germline V lookup: CDR1 SGDLS, CDR2 YYNGEE. CDR3 region: CASSVDAGGPGDTQYF. In DNA form, the CDR3 reads TGTGCCAGCAGCGTAGATGCGGGGGGTCCCGGAGATACGCAGTATTTT.

CDR3 bases: TGTGCCAGTAGCAGAATACTAGCGACAGAGACCCAGTACTTC. As protein: CASSRILATETQYF. The chain recombines TRBV19 with TRBJ2-5; 7 bases agree with TRBD2. CDR3 length equals 14 residues. From germline, CDR1 is LNHDA and CDR2 SQIVND (reference sequence). With V trimmed by 6 bases and J by 4 bases, 8 bases remained unmatched.

This rearrangement joins TRBV19 to TRBJ2-1, with a weak D call TRBD2 (6 bases). V was clipped by 3 bases and J by 8 bases, with 17 bases between them. This CDR3 is 15 amino acids long. Germline V gene sequence: CDR1 LNHDA, CDR2 SQIVND (reference sequence). CDR3 sequence reads: CASSIGRQRIYEQFF. In nucleotides, the CDR3 is TGTGCCAGTAGTATCGGGAGACAGCGAATCTATGAGCAGTTCTTC.

The V call is TRBV27, the J call TRBJ1-6; D possibly corresponds to TRBD1 (6 bases). CDR3 length: 17 amino acids. The germline gives CDR1 MNHEY, CDR2 SMNVEV (reference sequence). Trimming shortened V by 5 bases and J by 0 bases, and 14 bases separated the two germline ends. CDR3 DNA sequence: TGTGCCAGCAGTCAGGGGATCTTAACCTCCTATAATTCACCCCTCCACTTT. Amino acid sequence: CASSQGILTSYNSPLHF.

The V and J genes are TRBV6-2 or TRBV6-3 and TRBJ1-4; D gene uncertain. V was shortened by 4 bases and J by 4 bases, with 10 bases between the two germline ends. Germline V gene sequence: CDR1 MNHEY, CDR2 SVGEGT. The CDR3 extends over 14 amino acids. CDR3 sequence: CASSWSILNEKLFF. DNA for the CDR3: TGTGCCAGCAGTTGGAGCATCCTTAATGAAAAACTGTTTTTT.

V is TRBV12-3 or TRBV12-4 and J is TRBJ1-1, with D perhaps matching TRBD1 (6 bases). The CDR3 covers 13 residues. Trimming left V 4 bases short and J 6 bases short, with 12 bases between. The CDR3 reads CASSSTGRAEAFF. The CDR3 region has the DNA TGTGCCAGCAGTTCCACAGGGCGAGCTGAAGCTTTCTTT.

CDR3 in DNA: TGTGCCAGCAGCCGCCCCCGGGACAGGGTAAACTATGGCTACACCTTC. This encodes CASSRPRDRVNYGYTF. The J gene is TRBJ1-2, the V gene TRBV2; 9 nucleotides agree with TRBD1. CDR1 and CDR2 from the germline V gene are SNHLY and FYNNEI. CDR3 length: 16 amino acids. V lost 6 bases and J lost 2; bases outside the gene matches: 10.

The chain employs TRBV4-1 and TRBJ1-4; the D is unclear. The CDR3 extends over 15 amino acids. The germline V gene has CDR1 MGHRA and CDR2 YSYEKL. The V gene lost 4 bases and the J gene lost 4 bases, with 13 bases spanning the gap. The CDR3 sequence: CASSPPGTNNEKLFF. The DNA of the CDR3 is TGCGCCAGCAGCCCACCGGGAACCAATAATGAAAAACTGTTTTTT.

This rearrangement joins TRBV6-1 to TRBJ2-7; D unclear. The CDR3 sequence is 13 residues long. The V end lost 3 bases, the J end lost 3 bases, and 9 bases lay between the germline ends. From germline, CDR1 is MNHNS and CDR2 SASEGT. The CDR3 DNA reads as TGTGCCAGCAGTGATAACATCAACTACGAGCAGTACTTC. It codes for CASSDNINYEQYF.

This rearrangement joins TRBV5-1 to TRBJ1-3, with TRBD1 matching over 7 bases. J lost 8 bases, V lost 4 bases, and 15 bases had no gene match. The CDR3 sequence is 16 residues long. The germline gives CDR1 SGHRS, CDR2 YFSETQ. CDR3 sequence: CASSTSGKGAVDTIYF. The CDR3 DNA follows: TGCGCCAGCAGCACCTCAGGGAAGGGGGCAGTTGACACCATATATTTT.

This clone was observed a handful of times. The V gene is TRBV10-3, the J gene TRBJ2-2; 9 nucleotides match TRBD1. CDR1 is ENHRY, CDR2 SYGVKD, per germline. Trimming cost V 7 bases and J 1 base; bases outside gene matches: 4. This CDR3 comprises 15 residues. The CDR3 coding sequence is TGTGCCATCACCGGGACAGGGCAGAACACCGGGGAGCTGTTTTTT. It specifies CAITGTGQNTGELFF.

CDR3 region: CASSLDRGGNEAFF. The DNA for the CDR3 is TGTGCCAGCAGCTTAGATAGGGGCGGGAATGAAGCTTTCTTT. The chain combines TRBV7-9 with TRBJ1-1; D possibly corresponds to TRBD1 (5 bases). CDR3 length: 14 residues. Trimming removed 1 base from V and 7 bases from J, with 13 bases in between. CDR1 is SEHNR, CDR2 FQNEAQ, per germline (reference sequence).

CDR3 residues: CARSLLIAGELFF. The CDR3 nucleotides are TGTGCCAGAAGCTTGTTAATCGCCGGGGAGCTGTTTTTT. The chain is built from TRBV5-3 and TRBJ2-2; D is unresolved. TRBV5-3 is labeled an ORF, and its function is uncertain. CDR3 length: 13 amino acids. Trimming left V 1 base short and J 6 bases short, with 7 bases between.

The V gene is TRBV7-9, the J gene TRBJ2-7; D remains unclear. The CDR3 contains 15 residues. The ends were cut back, 1 base at V and 3 bases at J, with 13 bases in the middle. From germline, CDR1 is SEHNR and CDR2 FQNEAQ (reference sequence). Written as DNA, the CDR3 is TGTGCCAGCAGCTTAGAATGGCAGTCGCACTACGAGCAGTACTTC. Translating it yields CASSLEWQSHYEQYF.

This clone has a single count. The V and J genes are TRBV27 and TRBJ2-5; possibly TRBD2 for D (6 bases). The CDR3 runs 14 residues. V lost 3 bases to trimming and J lost 5 bases, with 13 bases between them. Germline V gene lookup returns CDR1 MNHEY and CDR2 SMNVEV (reference sequence). The CDR3 DNA reads as TGTGCCAGCAGTTTTATGGGGGGTGGCGAGACCCAGTACTTC. Its protein product is CASSFMGGGETQYF.

J is TRBJ2-3 and V is TRBV7-9; 7 nucleotides line up with TRBD2. This CDR3 spans 14 amino acids. The germline V gene encodes CDR1 SEHNR and CDR2 FQNEAQ (reference sequence). The V gene end was trimmed by 8 bases and the J gene end by 0 bases; junction bases not matched to a gene: 5. The CDR3 sequence: CASLSSGSTDTQYF. The CDR3 nucleotides are TGTGCCAGCTTAAGTAGCGGGAGCACAGATACGCAGTATTTT. Combining the CDR3 with reference TRBV7-9 and TRBJ2-3 gives the whole variable domain DTGVSQNPRHKITKRGQNVTFRCDPISEHNRLYWYRQTLGQGPEFLTYFQNEAQLEKSRLLSDRFSAERPKGSFSTLEIQRTEQGDSAMYLCASLSSGSTDTQYFGPGTRLTVL.

The chain recombines TRBV11-3 with TRBJ1-1, with D perhaps matching TRBD1 (5 bases). The germline V gene encodes CDR1 SGHNT and CDR2 YENEEA. CDR3 length: 13 amino acids. V was pared by 3 bases and J by 1 base, with 6 bases between. In DNA form, the CDR3 reads TGTGCCAGCAGCTTGGACAAGAACACTGAAGCTTTCTTT. Its protein product is CASSLDKNTEAFF. The full variable domain, its missing parts supplied by reference TRBV11-3 and TRBJ1-1, is EAGVVQSPRYKIIEKKQPVAFWCNPISGHNTLYWYLQNLGQGPELLIRYENEEAVDDSQLPKDRFSAERLKGVDSTLKIQPAELGDSAVYLCASSLDKNTEAFFGQGTRLTVV.

The rearrangement links TRBV6-5 to TRBJ1-5; 10 nucleotides align to TRBD1. V shed 5 bases, J shed 6 bases, and the junction held 4 bases outside the gene matches. From germline, CDR1 is MNHEY and CDR2 SVGAGI. This CDR3 spans 14 amino acids. CDR3 in amino acids: CASSPTGGAQPQHF. CDR3 coding DNA: TGTGCCAGCAGTCCGACAGGGGGCGCTCAGCCCCAGCATTTT.

Only one count was recorded for this clone. The chain links TRBV25-1 to TRBJ2-7; D is possibly TRBD1 (5 bases). Germline CDR1 reads MGHDK; CDR2 reads SYGVNS. The CDR3 is 15 amino acids. Trimming cost V 5 bases and J 5 bases, with 19 bases left between them. The CDR3 nucleotides read TGTGCCAGCAGTCACACAGGACACGGTACTCACGAGCAGTACTTC. It codes for CASSHTGHGTHEQYF.

Comment on this clone: Different DNA sequences within this sample yield the same CDR3. The chain couples TRBV18 to TRBJ1-2, with TRBD1 matching over 7 bases. Germline CDR1 reads KGHSH; CDR2 reads LQKENI. J lost 2 bases, V lost 0 bases, and 0 bases had no gene match. This CDR3 spans 14 amino acids. CDR3 sequence reads: CASSPPGQNYGYTF. In DNA form, the CDR3 reads TGTGCCAGCTCACCACCGGGACAGAACTATGGCTACACCTTC.

The sample holds many counts of this clone. The V gene is TRBV3-1 (or the pseudogene TRBV3-2), the J gene TRBJ2-1; TRBD2 agrees at 10 bases. Trimming at V came to 9 bases and at J to 2 bases, leaving 10 bases not matched to a gene. The CDR3 sequence is 16 residues long. Germline CDR1 is LGHDT and CDR2 is YNNKEL (reference sequence). The CDR3 nucleotides read TGTGCCAGATTAGCGGGGGGTCCTAACCCCTACAATGAGCAGTTCTTC. Translation: CARLAGGPNPYNEQFF.